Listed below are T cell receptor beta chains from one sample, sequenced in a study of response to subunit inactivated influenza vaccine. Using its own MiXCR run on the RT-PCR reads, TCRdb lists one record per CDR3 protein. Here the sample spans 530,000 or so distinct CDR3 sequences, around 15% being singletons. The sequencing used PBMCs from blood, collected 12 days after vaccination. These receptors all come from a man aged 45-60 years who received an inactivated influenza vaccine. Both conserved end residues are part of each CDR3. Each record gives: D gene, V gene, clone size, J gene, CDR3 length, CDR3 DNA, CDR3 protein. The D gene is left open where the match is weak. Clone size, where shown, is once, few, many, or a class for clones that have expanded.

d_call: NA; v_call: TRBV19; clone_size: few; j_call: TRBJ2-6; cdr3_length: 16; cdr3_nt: TGTGCCAGTAGTATAGCACAGACCTCTGGGGCCAACGTCCTGACTTTC; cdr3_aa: CASSIAQTSGANVLTF
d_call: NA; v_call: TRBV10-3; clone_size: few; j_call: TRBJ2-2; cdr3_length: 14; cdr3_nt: TGTGCCTCCCGTGCGGCCGGGAACACCGGGGAGCTGTTTTTT; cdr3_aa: CASRAAGNTGELFF
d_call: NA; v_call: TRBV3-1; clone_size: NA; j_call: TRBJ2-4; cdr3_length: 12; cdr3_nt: TGTGCCAGCAGCCCCGGACGGAACATTCAGTACTTC; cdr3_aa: CASSPGRNIQYF
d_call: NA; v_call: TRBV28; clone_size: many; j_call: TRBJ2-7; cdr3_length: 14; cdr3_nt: TGTGCCAGCAGTTTTTCAGGGAGCTCCTACGAGCAGTACTTC; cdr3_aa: CASSFSGSSYEQYF
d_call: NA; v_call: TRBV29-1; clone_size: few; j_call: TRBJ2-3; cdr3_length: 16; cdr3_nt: TGCAGCGTTGAAGATTACACGCTATTAAGCGCAGATACGCAGTATTTT; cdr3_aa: CSVEDYTLLSADTQYF
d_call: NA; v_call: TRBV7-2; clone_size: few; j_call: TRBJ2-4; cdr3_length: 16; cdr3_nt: TGTGCCAGCAGCTTTGGGCAGAGTATAGCCAAAAACATTCAGTACTTC; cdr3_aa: CASSFGQSIAKNIQYF
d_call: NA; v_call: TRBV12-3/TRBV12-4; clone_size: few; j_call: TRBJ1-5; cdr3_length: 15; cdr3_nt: TGTGCCAGCAGTTTTGGGACACTTAGCAATCAGCCCCAGCATTTT; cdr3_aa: CASSFGTLSNQPQHF
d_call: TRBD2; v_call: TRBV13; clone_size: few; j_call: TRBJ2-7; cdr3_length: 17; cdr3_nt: TGTGCCAGCAGCTCAGGGACTAGCGGTCCACGCGGCCTCGAGCAGTACTTC; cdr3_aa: CASSSGTSGPRGLEQYF
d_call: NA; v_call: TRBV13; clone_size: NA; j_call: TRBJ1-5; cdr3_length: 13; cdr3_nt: TGTGCCAGCAGCTTGGGCTGGGGGCAGCCCCAGCATTTT; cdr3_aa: CASSLGWGQPQHF
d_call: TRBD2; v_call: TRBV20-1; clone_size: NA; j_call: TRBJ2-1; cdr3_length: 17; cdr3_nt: TGCAGTGCTAGGGTTGCGGGGGGACCCAGCTCCTACAATGAGCAGTTCTTC; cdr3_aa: CSARVAGGPSSYNEQFF
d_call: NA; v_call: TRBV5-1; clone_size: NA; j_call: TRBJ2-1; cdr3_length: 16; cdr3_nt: TGCGCCAGCAGCCCCTACGGGTCAAGCTCCTACAATGAGCAGTTCTTC; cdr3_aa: CASSPYGSSSYNEQFF
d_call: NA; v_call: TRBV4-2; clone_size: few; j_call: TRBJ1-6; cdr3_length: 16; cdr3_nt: TGTGCCAGCAGCCAAGAGACGGGCAGGTTAAATTCACCCCTCCACTTT; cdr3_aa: CASSQETGRLNSPLHF
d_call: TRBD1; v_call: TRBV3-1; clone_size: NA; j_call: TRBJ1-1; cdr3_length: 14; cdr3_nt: TGTGCCAGCAGCCTAGGACAGGGACTCACTGAAGCTTTCTTT; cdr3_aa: CASSLGQGLTEAFF
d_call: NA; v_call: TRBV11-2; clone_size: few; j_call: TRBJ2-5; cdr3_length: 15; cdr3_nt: TGTGCCAGCAGCTTCGGTTTGCGGTTGTCAGAGACCCAGTACTTC; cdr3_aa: CASSFGLRLSETQYF
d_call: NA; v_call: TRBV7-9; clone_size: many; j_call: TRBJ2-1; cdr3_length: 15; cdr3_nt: TGTGCCAGCAGCTTTCGCGAGCTGGGTTACAATGAGCAGTTCTTC; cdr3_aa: CASSFRELGYNEQFF
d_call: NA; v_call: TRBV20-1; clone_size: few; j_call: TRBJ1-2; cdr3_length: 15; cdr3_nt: TGCAGTGCTAGAGATGGGGGGGCAGTGTCTTATGGCTACACCTTC; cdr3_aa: CSARDGGAVSYGYTF
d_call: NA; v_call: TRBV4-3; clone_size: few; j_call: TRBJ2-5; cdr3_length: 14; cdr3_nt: TGCGCCAGCAGCCAAGGGTCGTCCTTCCAGACCCAGTACTTC; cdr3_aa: CASSQGSSFQTQYF
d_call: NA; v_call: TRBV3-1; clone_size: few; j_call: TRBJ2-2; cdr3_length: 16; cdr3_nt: TGTGCCAGCAGCCTTTCTTCCGGCGTGGGGACCGGGGAGCTGTTTTTT; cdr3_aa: CASSLSSGVGTGELFF
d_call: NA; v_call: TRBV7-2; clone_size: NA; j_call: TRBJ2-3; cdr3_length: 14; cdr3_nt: TGTGCCAGCAGCTCCTTGACCTTCTCAGATATGCAGTATTTT; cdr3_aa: CASSSLTFSDMQYF
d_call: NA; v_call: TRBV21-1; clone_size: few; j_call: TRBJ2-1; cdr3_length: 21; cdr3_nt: TGTGCCAGCAGCAAAGAGCGCCCAGGAGTCCTAGGACTAGCTTCCTACAATGAGCAGTTCTTC; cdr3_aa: CASSKERPGVLGLASYNEQFF
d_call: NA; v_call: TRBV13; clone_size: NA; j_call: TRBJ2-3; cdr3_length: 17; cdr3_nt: TGTGCCAGCAGCCGCATGCGACAGGATTCTAGCACAGATACGCAGTATTTT; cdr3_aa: CASSRMRQDSSTDTQYF
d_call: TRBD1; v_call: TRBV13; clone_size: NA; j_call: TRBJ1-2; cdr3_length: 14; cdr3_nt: TGTGCCAGCAGCCTCCGGGACAGGGACTATGGCTACACCTTC; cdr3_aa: CASSLRDRDYGYTF
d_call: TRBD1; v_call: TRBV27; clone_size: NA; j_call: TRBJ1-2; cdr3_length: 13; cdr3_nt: TGTGCCAGCAGTTTAGTGCAGGGGGCAGGCTACACCTTC; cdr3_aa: CASSLVQGAGYTF
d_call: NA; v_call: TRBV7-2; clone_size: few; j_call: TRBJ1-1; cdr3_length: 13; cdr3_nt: TGTGCCAGCAGCTTATCGGGGTTGGGTGAAGCTTTCTTT; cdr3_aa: CASSLSGLGEAFF
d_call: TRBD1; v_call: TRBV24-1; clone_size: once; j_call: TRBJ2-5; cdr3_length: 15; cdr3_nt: TGTGCCACCAGTGACCCAAGGACAGGCGGCGAGACCCAGTACTTC; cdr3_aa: CATSDPRTGGETQYF
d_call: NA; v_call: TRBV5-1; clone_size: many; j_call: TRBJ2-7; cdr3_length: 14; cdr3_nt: TGCGCCAGCAGCCCCAGGGTGGGAACCTACGAGCAGTACTTC; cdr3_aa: CASSPRVGTYEQYF
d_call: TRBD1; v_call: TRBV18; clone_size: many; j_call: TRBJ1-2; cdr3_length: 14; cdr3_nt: TGTGCCAGCTCACCACCGGGGACAGTCTATGGCTACACCTTC; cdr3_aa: CASSPPGTVYGYTF
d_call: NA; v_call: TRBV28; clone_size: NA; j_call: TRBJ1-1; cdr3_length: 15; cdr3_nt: TGTGCCAGCAGTTGGGGTACAAGGAGGTCTATTGAAGCTTTCTTT; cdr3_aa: CASSWGTRRSIEAFF
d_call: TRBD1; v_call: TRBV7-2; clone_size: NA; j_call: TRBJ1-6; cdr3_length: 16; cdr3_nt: TGTGCCAGCAGCAAAAGGACAGGGGATTATAATTCACCCCTCCACTTT; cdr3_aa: CASSKRTGDYNSPLHF
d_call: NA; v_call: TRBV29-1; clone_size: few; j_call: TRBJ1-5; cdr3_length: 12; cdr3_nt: TGCAGCGTGGGGCTGACAGATCAGCCCCAGCATTTT; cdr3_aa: CSVGLTDQPQHF
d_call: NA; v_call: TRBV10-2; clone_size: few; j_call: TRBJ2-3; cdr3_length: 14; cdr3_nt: TGCGCCAGCAGTGACAGGAGTAGCACAGATACGCAGTATTTT; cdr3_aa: CASSDRSSTDTQYF
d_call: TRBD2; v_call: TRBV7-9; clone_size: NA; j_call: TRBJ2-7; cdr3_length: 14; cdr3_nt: TGTGCCAGCGGTTTAGCGGGAGGGTCCTACGAGCAGTACTTC; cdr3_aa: CASGLAGGSYEQYF
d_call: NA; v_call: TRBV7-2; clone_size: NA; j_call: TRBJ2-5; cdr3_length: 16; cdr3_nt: TGTGCCAGCAGCTTAGCGCCGACAGCCCTACAAGAGACCCAGTACTTC; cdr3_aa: CASSLAPTALQETQYF
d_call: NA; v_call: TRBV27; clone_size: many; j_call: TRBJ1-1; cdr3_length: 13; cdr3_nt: TGTGCCAGCAGTTTAGCCGGGGACACTGAAGCTTTCTTT; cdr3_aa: CASSLAGDTEAFF
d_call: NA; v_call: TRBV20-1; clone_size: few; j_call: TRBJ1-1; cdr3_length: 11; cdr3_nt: TGCAGTGCTACCGGCCTAACTGAAGCTTTCTTT; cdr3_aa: CSATGLTEAFF
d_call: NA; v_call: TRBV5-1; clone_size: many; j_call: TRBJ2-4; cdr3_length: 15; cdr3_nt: TGCGCCAGCAGCTGGGGCCCGGGTCCTAAAAACATTCAGTACTTC; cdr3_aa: CASSWGPGPKNIQYF
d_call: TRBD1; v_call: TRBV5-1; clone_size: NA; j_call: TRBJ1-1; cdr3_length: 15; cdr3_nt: TGCGCCAGCAGCTTTACAGGGGGCAGGGACACTGAAGCTTTCTTT; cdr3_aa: CASSFTGGRDTEAFF